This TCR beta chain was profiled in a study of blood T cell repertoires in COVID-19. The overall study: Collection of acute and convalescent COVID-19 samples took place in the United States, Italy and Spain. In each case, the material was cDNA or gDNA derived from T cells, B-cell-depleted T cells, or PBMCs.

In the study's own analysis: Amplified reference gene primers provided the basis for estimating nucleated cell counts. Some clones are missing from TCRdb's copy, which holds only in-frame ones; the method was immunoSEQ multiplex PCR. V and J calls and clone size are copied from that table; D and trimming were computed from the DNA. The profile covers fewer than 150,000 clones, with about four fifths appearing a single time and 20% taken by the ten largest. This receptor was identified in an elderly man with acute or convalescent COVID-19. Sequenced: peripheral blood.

CDR3 protein: CASSLLGGNEQFF. CDR3 coding DNA: TGTGCCAGCAGCTTACTTGGGGGGAATGAGCAGTTCTTC. The chain couples TRBV11-2 to TRBJ2-1; D may be TRBD2 (6 bases). Germline V gene lookup returns CDR1 SGHAT and CDR2 FQNNGV. This CDR3 region has 13 residues. Between the trimmed V and J ends, which lost 2 bases and 7 bases, there was a span of 9 bases.